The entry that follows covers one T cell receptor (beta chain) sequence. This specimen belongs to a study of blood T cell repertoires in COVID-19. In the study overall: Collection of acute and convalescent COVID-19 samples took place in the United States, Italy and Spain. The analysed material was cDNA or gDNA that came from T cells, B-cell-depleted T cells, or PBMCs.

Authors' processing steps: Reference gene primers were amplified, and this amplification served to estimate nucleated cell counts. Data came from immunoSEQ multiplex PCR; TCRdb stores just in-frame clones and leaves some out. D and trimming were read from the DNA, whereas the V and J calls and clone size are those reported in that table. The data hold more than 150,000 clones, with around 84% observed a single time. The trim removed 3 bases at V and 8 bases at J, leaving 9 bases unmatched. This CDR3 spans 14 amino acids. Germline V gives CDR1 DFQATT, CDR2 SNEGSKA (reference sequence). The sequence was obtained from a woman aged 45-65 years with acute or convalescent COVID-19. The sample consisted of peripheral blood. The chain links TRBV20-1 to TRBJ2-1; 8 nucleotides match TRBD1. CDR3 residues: CSASVSGGTHEQFF. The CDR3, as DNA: TGCAGTGCTAGTGTGTCAGGGGGCACCCATGAGCAGTTCTTC.